These 22 T cell receptor beta chains were all obtained from the same sample, sequenced in a study of CDR3 diversity in severe acne. One entry per CDR3 protein results from TCRdb running MiXCR on the PCR reads. The sample has about 98,000 distinct CDR3 sequences; about half are singletons. Sequences were obtained from blood. These receptors were taken from a male donor with acne.

This clonotype has just one count. This chain's CDR3 is CASSTRGVGLAGANVLTF. The CDR3 coding sequence is TGTGCCAGCAGCACCCGGGGTGTGGGGCTGGCTGGGGCCAACGTCCTGACTTTC. The J gene is TRBJ2-6, the V gene TRBV7-2, with D possibly being TRBD1 or TRBD2 (5 bases each). The CDR3 extends over 18 amino acids. The germline V and J ends were trimmed by 5 bases and 2 bases, with 19 bases remaining between them. CDR1 and CDR2 from the germline V gene are SGHTA and FQGNSA.

This clonotype was seen repeatedly, ten times or more. The chain is built from TRBV24-1 and TRBJ2-5, with 10 bases that match TRBD2. J lost 5 bases, V lost 6 bases, and 8 bases had no gene match. Per the germline V gene, CDR1 is KGHDR and CDR2 is SFDVKD. The CDR3 is 15 amino acids. CDR3 bases: TGTGCCACCAGTAATACCGAGGGACTAGCGGAGACCCAGTACTTC. Translating gives CATSNTEGLAETQYF.

The chain couples TRBV20-1 to TRBJ2-7, with D perhaps matching TRBD1 or TRBD2 (7 bases each). The V gene's germline CDR1 is DFQATT and CDR2 SNEGSKA (reference sequence). Trimming removed 1 base from V and 7 bases from J, with 20 bases in between. The CDR3 is 15 amino acids. CDR3 protein: CSARGTRGLGGEQYF. In nucleotides, the CDR3 is TGCAGTGCTAGAGGGACTAGGGGGCTGGGGGGGGAGCAGTACTTC.

This clonotype came up a few times. Germline and junction disagree at one end, which may indicate a read error. The chain employs TRBV5-1 and TRBJ2-3; TRBD1 matches at 7 bases. This CDR3 is built from 16 residues. CDR1 and CDR2 from the germline V gene are SGHRS and YFSETQ. The CDR3 spells CASSAAGQASTDTQYF. DNA of the CDR3: TGTGCCAGCAGCGCTGCCGGACAGGCCAGCACAGATACGCAGTATTTT. The full variable domain, completed using reference TRBV5-1 and TRBJ2-3, is KAGVTQTPRYLIKTRGQQVTLSCSPISGHRSVSWYQQTPGQGLQFLFEYFSETQRNKGNFPGRFSGRQFSNSRSEMNVSTLELGDSALYLCASSAAGQASTDTQYFGPGTRLTVL.

The rearrangement uses TRBV20-1 and TRBJ2-1; 7 bases align to TRBD1. V trimming: 7 bases; J trimming: 4 bases; junction bases outside the gene matches: 7. This CDR3 has 13 amino acids. Germline V lookup: CDR1 DFQATT, CDR2 SNEGSKA (reference sequence). CDR3 sequence: CSGGQTDYNEQFF. The CDR3, as DNA: TGCAGTGGGGGACAGACAGATTACAATGAGCAGTTCTTC.

The chain carries TRBV7-9 and TRBJ1-1, with TRBD1 matching 9 bases. The CDR3 has 15 amino acids. The germline CDR1 and CDR2 sequences are SEHNR and FQNEAQ (reference sequence). The V gene end was trimmed by 5 bases and the J gene end by 0 bases; junction bases not matched to a gene: 4. The CDR3 DNA reads TGTGCCAGCAGCCTGGGGACAGGGATGAACACTGAAGCTTTCTTT. Encoded protein: CASSLGTGMNTEAFF.

The rearrangement joins TRBV6-2 or TRBV6-3 to TRBJ2-7; 7 nucleotides line up with TRBD1. The germline CDR1 and CDR2 sequences are MNHEY and SVGEGT. J gave up 5 bases and V 2 bases, and 6 bases lay outside the gene matches. This CDR3 is 14 amino acids long. The CDR3: CASSYEEGGHEQYF. For the CDR3, the DNA is TGTGCCAGCAGTTACGAAGAAGGGGGCCACGAGCAGTACTTC.

This clonotype has at least ten counts. The gene calls are TRBV4-3 and TRBJ1-5; 9 bases are shared with TRBD1. CDR1 is LGHNA, CDR2 YSLEER, per germline. The CDR3 has 15 residues. Trimming took 0 bases from V and 6 from J; bases not matched to a gene: 3. CDR3 DNA: TGCGCCAGCAGCCAAGACGGGACAGGGTTTCAGCCCCAGCATTTT. It encodes CASSQDGTGFQPQHF.

The chain is built from TRBV27 and TRBJ2-7; tentative D call: TRBD1 (6 bases). There are 13 residues in the CDR3. Germline CDR1 and CDR2: MNHEY and SMNVEV (reference sequence). The V end lost 8 bases, the J end lost 3 bases, and 14 bases lay between the germline ends. CDR3 DNA: TGTGCCAGCCGTGAACAGGGTTTCTACGAGCAGTACTTC. It yields the protein CASREQGFYEQYF.

This clonotype was seen at least ten times. The genes are TRBV20-1 and TRBJ1-2, with no clear D. The CDR3 has 13 amino acids. V was shortened by 3 bases and J by 4 bases, with 12 bases between the two germline ends. The germline V gene encodes CDR1 DFQATT and CDR2 SNEGSKA (reference sequence). CDR3 in DNA: TGCAGTGCTAGGATAGGTGGGTCCTATGGCTACACCTTC. Translated: CSARIGGSYGYTF.

This clonotype appeared a few times. The chain has TRBV20-1 and TRBJ1-2, with 12 nucleotides matching TRBD1. Unmatched junction bases numbered 9, after V lost 6 bases and J lost 4 bases. The CDR3 spans 15 residues. CDR1 is DFQATT and CDR2 is SNEGSKA in the germline V gene (reference sequence). CDR3 DNA sequence: TGCAGTGCCGGGACAGGGGGCTTTGAAGCCTATGGCTACACCTTC. Translated: CSAGTGGFEAYGYTF.

The chain is built from TRBV20-1 and TRBJ2-1; 11 nucleotides agree with TRBD2. The CDR3 sequence is 18 residues long. In germline, CDR1 is DFQATT, CDR2 SNEGSKA (reference sequence). The J segment lost 3 bases and the V segment lost 0 bases, leaving 10 bases of the junction unmatched. This chain's CDR3 is CSAREARLAGGLYNEQFF. CDR3 DNA: TGCAGTGCTAGAGAAGCTAGGCTAGCGGGAGGCCTCTACAATGAGCAGTTCTTC.

The chain combines TRBV29-1 with TRBJ1-2; D possibly corresponds to TRBD1 (5 bases). Germline V gene lookup returns CDR1 SQVTM and CDR2 ANQGSEA. Trimming took 7 bases from V and 4 from J, leaving 13 bases between them. The CDR3 consists of 12 residues. The CDR3 here is CSGRGEGYGYTF. CDR3 DNA sequence: TGCAGCGGGAGAGGGGAGGGCTATGGCTACACCTTC.

The chain uses TRBV6-1 and TRBJ2-7, with 7 bases that match TRBD2. J lost 4 bases, V lost 3 bases, and 6 bases had no gene match. CDR1 MNHNS and CDR2 SASEGT come from the germline V gene. The CDR3 runs 14 residues. This chain's CDR3 is CASSDGREPYEQYF. The CDR3 DNA sequence: TGTGCCAGCAGTGATGGGCGGGAGCCTTACGAGCAGTACTTC.

About this clonotype: A read error is possible here, since a much larger clone lies one base away. The chain recombines TRBV6-1 with TRBJ2-1, with 11 positions matching TRBD2. Germline V gene lookup returns CDR1 MNHNS and CDR2 SASEGT. With 5 bases clipped from V and 9 bases from J, the junction kept 9 bases outside the gene matches. The CDR3 is 15 amino acids. Here the CDR3 reads CASSKVGTSGGEQFF. The CDR3 DNA follows: TGTGCCAGCAGTAAAGTAGGGACTAGCGGTGGTGAGCAGTTCTTC.

V usage is TRBV5-4 and J usage is TRBJ1-6; 10 nucleotides line up with TRBD1. This CDR3 comprises 16 residues. CDR1 and CDR2 (germline): SGHNT, YYREEE (reference sequence). V lost 3 bases, J lost 9 bases, and 9 bases stayed unmatched. The CDR3 region has the DNA TGTGCCAGCAGCTCCAGGGACAGGGGAACAAGTTCACCCCTCCACTTT. Translation: CASSSRDRGTSSPLHF.

The rearrangement uses TRBV28 and TRBJ1-2; D remains unclear. V gave up 8 bases and J gave up 5 bases, with 12 bases separating them. This CDR3 comprises 12 residues. The germline CDR1 and CDR2 sequences are MDHEN and SYDVKM. The CDR3 bases are TGTGCCAGCGCCAGGACCTATTATGGCTACACCTTC. Protein sequence: CASARTYYGYTF.

A word on this clonotype: The junction differs from germline at one of its ends, possibly a read error. The genes are TRBV9 and TRBJ2-7, with 7 bases that match TRBD2. Looked up from germline, CDR1 is SGDLS and CDR2 is YYNGEE. This CDR3 comprises 14 residues. The CDR3 coding sequence is TGCGCCAGCAGTCCCGGGACTACCCTCTACGAGCAGTACTTC. Encoded protein: CASSPGTTLYEQYF.

This clonotype was seen only a few times. The V call is TRBV9, the J call TRBJ2-7, with 8 bases fitting TRBD2. CDR1 is SGDLS and CDR2 is YYNGEE in the germline V gene. This CDR3 has 14 residues. J gave up 3 bases and V 5 bases, and 7 bases lay outside the gene matches. CDR3 nucleotide sequence: TGTGCCAGCAGAGATCGCGGGAGGAACTACGAGCAGTACTTC. It is translated as CASRDRGRNYEQYF. Filled out from reference TRBV9 and TRBJ2-7, the complete variable domain reads DSGVTQTPKHLITATGQRVTLRCSPRSGDLSVYWYQQSLDQGLQFLIQYYNGEERAKGNILERFSAQQFPDLHSELNLSSLELGDSALYFCASRDRGRNYEQYFGPGTRLTVT.

Turning to this clonotype: The germline gene is not matched at one end of the junction; a read error may be the cause. The DNA of the CDR3 is TGTGCCATCAGTGAGGGGGGATCGGGCTACACCTTC. As protein: CAISEGGSGYTF. The gene calls are TRBV6-5 and TRBJ1-2; possible D gene TRBD1, 6 bases. Germline V lookup: CDR1 MNHEY, CDR2 SVGAGI. CDR3 length: 12 residues.

This clonotype came up many times. The chain combines TRBV19 with TRBJ1-2, with D perhaps TRBD1 (6 bases). In germline, CDR1 is LNHDA, CDR2 SQIVND (reference sequence). Deletions cut 2 bases from V and 3 bases from J, with 10 bases between. CDR3 length: 14 amino acids. As DNA, the CDR3 is TGTGCCAGTAGTATAACGGACAGCTACTATGGCTACACCTTC. Translation gives CASSITDSYYGYTF.

The rearrangement links TRBV11-2 to TRBJ1-3; D gene uncertain. V lost 2 bases to trimming and J lost 2 bases, with 13 bases between them. This CDR3 has 16 residues. From germline, CDR1 is SGHAT and CDR2 FQNNGV. CDR3 in amino acids: CASSLKGQGTGNTIYF. CDR3 coding DNA: TGTGCCAGCAGCTTAAAAGGGCAAGGTACTGGAAACACCATATATTTT.